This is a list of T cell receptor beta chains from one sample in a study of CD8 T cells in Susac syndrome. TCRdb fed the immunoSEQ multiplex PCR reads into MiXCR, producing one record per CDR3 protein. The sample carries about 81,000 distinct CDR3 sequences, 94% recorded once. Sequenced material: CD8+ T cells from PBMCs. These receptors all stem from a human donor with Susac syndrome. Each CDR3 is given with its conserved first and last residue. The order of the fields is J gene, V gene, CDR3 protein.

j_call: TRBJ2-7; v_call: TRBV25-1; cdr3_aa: CASSLTSYEQYF
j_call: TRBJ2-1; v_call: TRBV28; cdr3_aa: CASSVTGSSYNEQFF
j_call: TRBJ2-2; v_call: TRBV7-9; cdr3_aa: CASSYRGGELFF
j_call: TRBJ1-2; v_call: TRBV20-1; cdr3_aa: CSALGGQADYGYTF
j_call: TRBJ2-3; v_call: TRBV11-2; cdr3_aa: CASSEETGGLADTQYF
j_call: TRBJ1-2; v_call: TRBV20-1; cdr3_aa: CSAREPEGYYGYTF
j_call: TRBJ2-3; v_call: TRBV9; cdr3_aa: CASSPPGGTDTQYF
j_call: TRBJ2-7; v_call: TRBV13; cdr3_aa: CASSSTGGDYEQYF
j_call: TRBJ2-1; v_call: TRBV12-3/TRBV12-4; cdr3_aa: CASNSGDRYNEQFF
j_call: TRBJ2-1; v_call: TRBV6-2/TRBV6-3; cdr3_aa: CASSYILAAYNEQFF
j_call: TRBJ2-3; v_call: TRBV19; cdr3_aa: CASGDRSKDTQYF
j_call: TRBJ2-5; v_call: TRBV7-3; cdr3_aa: CASSLTNGRRETQYF
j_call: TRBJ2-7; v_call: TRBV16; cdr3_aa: CASSHGTSSYEQYF
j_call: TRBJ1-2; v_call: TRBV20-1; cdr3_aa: CSVPGTENYGYTF
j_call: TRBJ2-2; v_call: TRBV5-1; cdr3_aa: CASSSAGGTGELFF
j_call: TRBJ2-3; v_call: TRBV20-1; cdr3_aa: CSASDSDPTYTQYF
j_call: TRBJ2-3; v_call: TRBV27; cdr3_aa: CAIGQGPDTQYF
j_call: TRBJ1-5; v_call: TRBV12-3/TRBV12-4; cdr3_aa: CASSRDGNNQPQHF
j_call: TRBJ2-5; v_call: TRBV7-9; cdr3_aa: CASTLPGLAGGAPPETQYF
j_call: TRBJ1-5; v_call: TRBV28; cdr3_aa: CASRQSFNQPQHF
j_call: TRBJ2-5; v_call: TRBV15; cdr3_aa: CATSSGPRGEQETQYF
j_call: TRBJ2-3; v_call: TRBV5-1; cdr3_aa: CASSLGTQGTDTQYF
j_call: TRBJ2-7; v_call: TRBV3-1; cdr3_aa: CASSQDNEQYF
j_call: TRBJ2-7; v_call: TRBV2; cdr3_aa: CASSGDYEQYF
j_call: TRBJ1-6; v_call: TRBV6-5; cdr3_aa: CASSYWAGEGLHSPLHF
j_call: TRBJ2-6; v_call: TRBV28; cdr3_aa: CASSLAGTGVWATSGANVLTF
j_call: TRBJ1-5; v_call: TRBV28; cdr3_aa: CASRTVGYQPQHF
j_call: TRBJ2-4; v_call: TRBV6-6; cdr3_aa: CASSYSGAGESDF
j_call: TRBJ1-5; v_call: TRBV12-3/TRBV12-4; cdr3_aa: CASSSTEHSNQPQHF
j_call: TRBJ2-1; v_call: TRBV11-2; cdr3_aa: CASSLESGRAYNNEQFF
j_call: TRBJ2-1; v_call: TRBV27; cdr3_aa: CASSPLVGGLDEQFF
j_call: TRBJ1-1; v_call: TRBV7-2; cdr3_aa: CASSLARRREDTEAFF
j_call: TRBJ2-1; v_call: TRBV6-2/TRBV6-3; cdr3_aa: CASSYSYRQGTNEQFF
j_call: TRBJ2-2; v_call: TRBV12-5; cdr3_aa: CASALGSFGELFF
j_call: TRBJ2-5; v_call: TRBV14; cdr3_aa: CASTSTEGGQETQYF
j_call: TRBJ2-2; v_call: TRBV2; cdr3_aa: CASSERGETAGELFF
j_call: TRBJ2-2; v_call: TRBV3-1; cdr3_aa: CASSQDGTGGPPGELFF
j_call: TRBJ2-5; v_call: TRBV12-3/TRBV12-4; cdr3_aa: CATRQGGQTQYF
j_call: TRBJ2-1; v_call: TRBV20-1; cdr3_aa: CSARVFETRGEQFF
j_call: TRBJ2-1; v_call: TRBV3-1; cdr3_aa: CASSQDLAREQFF
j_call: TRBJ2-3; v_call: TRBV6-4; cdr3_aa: CASSEEGGPDTQYF
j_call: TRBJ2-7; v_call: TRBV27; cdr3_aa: CASSILDRTYEQYF
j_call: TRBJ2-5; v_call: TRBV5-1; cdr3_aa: CASSLTGEAETQYF
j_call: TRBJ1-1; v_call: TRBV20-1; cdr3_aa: CSARPEGAERTEAFF
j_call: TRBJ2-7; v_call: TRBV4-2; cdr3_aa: CASSTIAGAGYEQYF
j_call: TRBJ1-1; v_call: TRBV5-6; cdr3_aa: CASSDNWGGTEAFF
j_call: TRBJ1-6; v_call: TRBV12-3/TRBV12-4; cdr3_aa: CASRANREGSWSPLHF
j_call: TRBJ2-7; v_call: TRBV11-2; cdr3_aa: CASSHPGTSEQYF
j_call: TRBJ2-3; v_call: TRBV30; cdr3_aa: CAWTLAGGGDTQYF
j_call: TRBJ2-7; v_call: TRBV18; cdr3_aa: CASSPRDPGGEQYF
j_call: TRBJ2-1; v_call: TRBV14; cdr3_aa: CASSHRVFTMRQFF
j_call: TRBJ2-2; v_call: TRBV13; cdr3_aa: CASSLLGKRNTGELFF
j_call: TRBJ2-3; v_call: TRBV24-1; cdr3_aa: CATSDLSAMAGYHTQYF
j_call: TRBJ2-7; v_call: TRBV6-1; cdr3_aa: CASSEALGQDPYEQYF